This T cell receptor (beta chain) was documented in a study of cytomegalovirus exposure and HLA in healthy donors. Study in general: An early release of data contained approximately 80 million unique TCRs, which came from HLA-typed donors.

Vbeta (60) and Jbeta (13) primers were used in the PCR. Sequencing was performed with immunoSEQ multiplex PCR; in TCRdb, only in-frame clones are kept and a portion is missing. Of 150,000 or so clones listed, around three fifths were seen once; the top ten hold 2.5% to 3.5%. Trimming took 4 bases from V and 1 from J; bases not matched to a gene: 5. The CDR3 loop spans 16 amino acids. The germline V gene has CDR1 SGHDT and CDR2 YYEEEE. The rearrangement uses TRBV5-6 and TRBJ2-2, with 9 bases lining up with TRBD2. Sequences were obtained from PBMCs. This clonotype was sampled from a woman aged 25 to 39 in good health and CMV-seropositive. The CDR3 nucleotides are TGTGCCAGCAGCCTAGCGGGACAGATGAACACCGGGGAGCTGTTTTTT. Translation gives CASSLAGQMNTGELFF.